Sequencing of this T cell receptor (beta chain) was carried out in a study of regulatory T cells in long-lasting Graves disease. Time point noted: newly diagnosed GD, antithyroid drugs for less than 3 months. Making the TCR library involved RNA that had been extracted from PBMCs. The guidelines of the American Thyroid Association were the basis for diagnosing Graves' disease. Many counts were recorded for this clonotype. V was shortened by 6 bases and J by 6 bases, with 11 bases between the two germline ends. The germline V gene has CDR1 SNHLY and CDR2 FYNNEI. The CDR3 is made up of 13 amino acids. Arm-PCR of CDR3 regions with iRepertoire HTBI primers generated TCR beta libraries. In TCRdb, the multiplex PCR reads were re-called with MiXCR into one record per CDR3 protein. The repertoire consists of about 620,000 distinct CDR3 sequences, with roughly 16% occurring once and the leading ten covering 18%.

These data were also filed under a second study, of T cells in Graves' hyperthyroidism and ophthalmopathy. As reported in that work: With a duration under 2 months, the hyperthyroidism was newly diagnosed in patients aged 18 to 65. TCR CDR3 underwent first-round RT-PCR with the HTBI primer set. Appearing also in blood were most of the thyroid clonotypes expanded above 0.001.

This chain joins TRBV2 and TRBJ2-2; the D gene is possibly TRBD1 (5 bases). The material was peripheral blood mononuclear cells (PBMCs), obtained at new diagnosis, from a patient treated with antithyroid drugs. This TCR derives from a woman aged 25 to 39 with Graves disease. The CDR3 DNA is TGTGCCAGCAGGATAGGGGAAGCCGGGGAGCTGTTTTTT. Its protein is CASRIGEAGELFF.